This T cell receptor beta chain was identified in a study of blood T cell repertoires in COVID-19 (dated by TCRdb to 2018 to 2020). General notes on the study: Samples covering the acute and convalescent phases of COVID-19 were provided by collaborators in the United States, Italy and Spain. A freely available public database, intended as a resource for researchers studying the immune response to SARS-CoV-2, is where the repertoires were released. Sample metadata almost always included a de-identified subject ID, COVID-19 status, age in years and sex. Where available, HLA class I and class II types were obtained from metadata supplied by the sample provider rather than from assay-based typing. Samples were obtained from the ongoing ImmuneRACE study (first 160 participants) and from about 1,300 subjects provided by 6 global collaborators. Subjects who had been exposed to COVID-19, were actively infected with it, or had recovered from it provided the deeply sampled blood TCRbeta repertoires that made up the dataset. The material from the prospective study consisted of cDNA or gDNA derived from T cells, B-cell-depleted T cells, or PBMCs.

TCRbeta CDR3 regions were amplified from genomic DNA by means of the immunoSEQ Assay, a bias-controlled multiplex PCR. As for how the authors treated the data: The number of nucleated cells in each sample was estimated from the amplification of reference gene primers within the assay. To quantify the absolute abundance of each unique TCRbeta CDR3 rearrangement, sequence reads were collapsed and filtered. For each sample, productive Simpson clonality was calculated by taking the square root of Simpson's diversity index across productive rearrangements. The source is immuneACCESS, and TCRdb retained only in-frame sequences with V and J called. Part of the clones is not carried over; for the studies checked, unresolved V genes explain less than half of this, and the remainder is unexplained. V and J calls and clone size are given by that table; D and trimming were obtained from the DNA. The sample table lists about 220,000 clones, 65% to 90% of them with a count of one. 9.7% of the sample is in the top ten clones.

Compared with germline, V lacks 1 base and J lacks 3 bases; bases without a gene match: 5. The CDR3 has 16 amino acids, counting the end cysteine and phenylalanine. The kept DNA is CDR3 alone, 48 bases in frame from the first base. CDR1 MGHRA and CDR2 YSYEKL were looked up in the germline V gene. Study-wide conclusions, independent of this receptor: Clinical and demographic metadata were provided uncurated, with the amount varying by source and participant.

Whole blood was collected in K2EDTA tubes by collaborating institutions according to the institutions' own protocols. For TCRbeta analysis, collaborators shipped samples in one of three forms: frozen whole blood, isolated PBMCs, or DNA extracted from either of those sample types. This clone was seen only a few times. Its recognized antigen is unknown. Base-call qualities are not available, and no considerably larger clone is one nucleotide away. Source material: peripheral blood. The receptor comes from a man over 45 with active or convalescent COVID-19. Rearrangement joined TRBV4-1 to TRBJ2-1, with 8 bases aligning to TRBD2. For the CDR3, the sequence is CASSQVSSGSYNEQFF. The DNA reads TGCGCCAGCAGCCAAGTCTCCAGCGGGAGCTACAATGAGCAGTTCTTC.